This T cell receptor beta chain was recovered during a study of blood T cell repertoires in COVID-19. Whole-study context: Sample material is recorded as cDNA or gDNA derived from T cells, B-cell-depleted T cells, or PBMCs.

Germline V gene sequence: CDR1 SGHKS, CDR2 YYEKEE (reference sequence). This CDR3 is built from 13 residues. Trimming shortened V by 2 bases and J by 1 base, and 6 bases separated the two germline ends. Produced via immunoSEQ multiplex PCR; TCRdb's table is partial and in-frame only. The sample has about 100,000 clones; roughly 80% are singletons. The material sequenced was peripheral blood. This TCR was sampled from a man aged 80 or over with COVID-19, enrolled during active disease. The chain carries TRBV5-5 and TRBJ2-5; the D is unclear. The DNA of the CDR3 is TGTGCCAGCAGCTTTAACACCCAAGAGACCCAGTACTTC. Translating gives CASSFNTQETQYF.